This TCR beta chain was profiled in a study of cytomegalovirus exposure and HLA in healthy donors. General observations from the study: Apart from CMV serostatus, no immune exposure information was available. Later work found that TCR association rates differed between HLA loci; DRB1 had the most and HLA-C the fewest.

The CDR3 extends over 15 amino acids. V lost 5 bases and J 1 base, leaving 12 bases between the germline ends. Germline V CDR1 and CDR2: SEHNR, FQNEAQ (reference sequence). Donors showed nominal health when sampled, although they likely had unrecorded immune exposures. Note on this clone: The antigen is unknown.

60 Vbeta and 13 Jbeta primers were used in PCR. Clones were read by immunoSEQ multiplex PCR, and TCRdb kept only the in-frame ones, dropping some. The sample includes about 130,000 clones, 79% of them seen just once. The chain uses TRBV7-9 and TRBJ2-1, with D maybe TRBD1 (6 bases). The sequenced sample consisted of PBMCs. The receptor was isolated from a man aged 35 to 55 in good health and CMV-seropositive. DNA of the CDR3: TGTGCCAGCAGCCCCCAGGGGAGTTCCTACAATGAGCAGTTCTTC. Translated: CASSPQGSSYNEQFF.